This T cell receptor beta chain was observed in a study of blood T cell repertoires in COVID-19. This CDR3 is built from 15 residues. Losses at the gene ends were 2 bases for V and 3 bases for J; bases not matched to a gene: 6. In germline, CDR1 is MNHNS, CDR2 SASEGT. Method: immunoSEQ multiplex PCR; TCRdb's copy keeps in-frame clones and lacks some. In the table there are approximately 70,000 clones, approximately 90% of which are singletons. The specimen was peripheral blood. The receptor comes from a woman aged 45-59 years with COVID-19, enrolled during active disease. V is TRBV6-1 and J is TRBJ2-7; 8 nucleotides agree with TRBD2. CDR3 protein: CASSEMAGGLYEQYF. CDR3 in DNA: TGTGCCAGCAGTGAAATGGCGGGAGGCCTCTACGAGCAGTACTTC.